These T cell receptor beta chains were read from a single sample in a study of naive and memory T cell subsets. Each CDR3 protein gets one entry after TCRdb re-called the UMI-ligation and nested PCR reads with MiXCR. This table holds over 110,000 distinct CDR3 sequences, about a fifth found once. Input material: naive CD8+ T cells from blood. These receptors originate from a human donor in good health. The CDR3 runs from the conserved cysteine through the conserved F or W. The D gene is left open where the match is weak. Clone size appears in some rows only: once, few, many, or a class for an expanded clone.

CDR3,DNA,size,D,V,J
CASSTGFGANVLTF,TGTGCCAGCAGCACAGGGTTTGGGGCCAACGTCCTGACTTTC,few,NA,TRBV5-6,TRBJ2-6
CASSPAGHPSREQYF,TGTGCCAGCAGCCCCGCGGGACATCCAAGCCGTGAGCAGTACTTC,few,NA,TRBV6-2/TRBV6-3,TRBJ2-7
CASSLSRENIQYF,TGTGCCAGCAGTTTGTCGAGAGAAAACATTCAGTACTTC,few,NA,TRBV27,TRBJ2-4
CASSLEWGLGEKLFF,TGCGCCAGCAGCTTGGAATGGGGGTTGGGTGAAAAACTGTTTTTT,NA,NA,TRBV5-1,TRBJ1-4
CASSYSIGTTDGYTF,TGTGCCAGCAGTTATTCGATTGGGACTACAGACGGCTACACCTTC,few,NA,TRBV3-1,TRBJ1-2
CSSVPRGRNEQFF,TGCAGCTCTGTGCCCCGAGGAAGGAATGAGCAGTTCTTC,NA,NA,TRBV29-1,TRBJ2-1
CASSTRTGGYYGYTF,TGTGCCAGCAGCACCCGGACAGGGGGCTACTATGGCTACACCTTC,NA,TRBD1,TRBV13,TRBJ1-2
CASSYNDVQGNYGYTF,TGTGCCAGCAGTTACAACGACGTACAGGGGAACTATGGCTACACCTTC,NA,TRBD1,TRBV6-5,TRBJ1-2
CASSLEQGYGYTF,TGTGCCAGCAGCTTGGAACAGGGGTACGGCTACACCTTC,few,TRBD1,TRBV5-6,TRBJ1-2
CASSQDQDFFFGYTF,TGTGCCAGCAGCCAAGATCAGGACTTCTTCTTTGGCTACACCTTC,NA,NA,TRBV14,TRBJ1-2
CATSDEQTNYGYTF,TGTGCCACCAGTGATGAACAGACTAACTATGGCTACACCTTC,NA,NA,TRBV24-1,TRBJ1-2
CASSQSTDTQYF,TGTGCCAGCAGCCAGAGCACAGATACGCAGTATTTT,few,NA,TRBV13,TRBJ2-3
CASSSLAGVTGELFF,TGTGCCAGCAGCTCCTTAGCGGGAGTCACCGGGGAGCTGTTTTTT,NA,TRBD2,TRBV5-4,TRBJ2-2
CASTWDMPYEQYF,TGCGCCAGCACCTGGGACATGCCCTACGAGCAGTACTTC,NA,NA,TRBV5-1,TRBJ2-7
CASSLGSGVADTQYF,TGTGCCAGCAGTTTGGGATCGGGAGTGGCAGATACGCAGTATTTT,many,NA,TRBV12-3/TRBV12-4,TRBJ2-3
CASSATETYEQYF,TGTGCCAGTAGTGCGACCGAGACCTACGAGCAGTACTTC,NA,NA,TRBV19,TRBJ2-7
CASSLYSTNTEAFF,TGCGCCAGCAGCTTGTACAGTACGAACACTGAAGCTTTCTTT,NA,NA,TRBV5-1,TRBJ1-1
CASSIHKMGGFEQFF,TGTGCCAGCAGTATACACAAAATGGGGGGATTTGAGCAGTTCTTC,NA,NA,TRBV27,TRBJ2-1
CASSMAGSNEQFF,TGTGCCAGTAGTATGGCAGGCTCCAATGAGCAGTTCTTC,few,NA,TRBV19,TRBJ2-1
CASSLIPGEVETQYF,TGCGCCAGCAGCCTCATACCGGGAGAGGTGGAGACCCAGTACTTC,NA,NA,TRBV4-1,TRBJ2-5
CASSSRGEETQYF,TGTGCCAGCAGCTCCAGGGGGGAAGAGACCCAGTACTTC,few,NA,TRBV7-3,TRBJ2-5
CASSPGRGYSNQPQHF,TGTGCCAGCAGCCCCGGACGGGGATATAGCAATCAGCCCCAGCATTTT,few,NA,TRBV27,TRBJ1-5
CASSYLSLGPYGYTF,TGTGCCAGCAGTTACTTATCGCTGGGACCCTACGGCTACACCTTC,few,NA,TRBV6-6,TRBJ1-2
CASSLGLETDTQYF,TGTGCCAGCAGTTTGGGCCTCGAGACAGATACGCAGTATTTT,few,NA,TRBV28,TRBJ2-3
CASSSYLAGNSYNEQFF,TGTGCCAGCAGTTCTTACCTAGCGGGCAACTCCTACAATGAGCAGTTCTTC,few,TRBD2,TRBV28,TRBJ2-1
CASSVAERESTDTQYF,TGTGCCAGCAGCGTAGCGGAGCGGGAGAGCACAGATACGCAGTATTTT,NA,TRBD2,TRBV9,TRBJ2-3
CASSPASMETQYF,TGTGCCAGCAGTCCTGCCAGTATGGAGACCCAGTACTTC,NA,NA,TRBV12-3/TRBV12-4,TRBJ2-5
CSARDLDGLDTF,TGCAGTGCTAGAGATCTAGACGGTCTAGATACCTTC,NA,NA,TRBV20-1,TRBJ1-2
CASSFLGTGRNQPQHF,TGTGCCAGCAGTTTCCTCGGGACAGGGAGGAATCAGCCCCAGCATTTT,NA,TRBD1,TRBV27,TRBJ1-5